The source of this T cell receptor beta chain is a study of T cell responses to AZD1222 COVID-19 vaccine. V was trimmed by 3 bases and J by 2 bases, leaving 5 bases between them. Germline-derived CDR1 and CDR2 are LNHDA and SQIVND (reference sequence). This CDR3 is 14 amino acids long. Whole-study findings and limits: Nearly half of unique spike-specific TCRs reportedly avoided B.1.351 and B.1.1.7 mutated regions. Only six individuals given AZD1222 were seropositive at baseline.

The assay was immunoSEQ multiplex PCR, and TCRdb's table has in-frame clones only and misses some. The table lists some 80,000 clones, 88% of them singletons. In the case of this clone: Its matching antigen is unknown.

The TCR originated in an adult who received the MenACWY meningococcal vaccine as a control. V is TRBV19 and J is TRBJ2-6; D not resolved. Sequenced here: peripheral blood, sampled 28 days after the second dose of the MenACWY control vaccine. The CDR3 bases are TGTGCCAGTAGTATTGGGACTGGGGCCAACGTCCTGACTTTC. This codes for CASSIGTGANVLTF.